Described below is a single T cell receptor (beta chain) sequence and its context. Unique molecular identifiers tagged the TCRbeta library. TCRdb ran MiXCR on the PCR reads and lists one entry per CDR3 protein. The sample has 500,000 or so distinct CDR3 sequences, approximately 30% seen once; the top ten hold 2.4%. Trimming took off 3 bases at V and 1 base at J, with 16 bases between the two ends. CDR1 and CDR2 (germline): KGHSH, LQKENI. The length of the CDR3 is 17 residues. The source of the sample is a study of T-cell reconstitution after alpha-beta-depleted transplantation in children. This TCR was sampled from a human donor who donated a stem cell graft to a child with aplastic anemia. The chain joins TRBV18 to TRBJ2-4; D is possibly TRBD1 (6 bases). Sequences were derived from PBMCs from the stem cell graft donor, sampled from the stem cell graft. The CDR3 protein is CASSPPYRVAAKNIQYF. CDR3 nucleotide sequence: TGTGCCAGCTCACCGCCCTACAGGGTAGCGGCCAAAAACATTCAGTACTTC. The full variable domain, its missing parts supplied by reference TRBV18 and TRBJ2-4, is NAGVMQNPRHLVRRRGQEARLRCSPMKGHSHVYWYRQLPEEGLKFMVYLQKENIIDESGMPKERFSAEFPKEGPSILRIQQVVRGDSAAYFCASSPPYRVAAKNIQYFGAGTRLSVL.